These T cell receptor beta chains were read from a single sample in a study of blood T cell repertoires in COVID-19. Here immunoSEQ multiplex PCR was the method, and the copy in TCRdb shows in-frame clones only, minus some. Of roughly 81,000 clones detected, about 85% appear once; the ten largest clones hold approximately 2.8%. The sample taken for sequencing was peripheral blood. These receptors were collected from a woman of 80 years or more with COVID-19, enrolled during active disease. The CDR3 runs from the conserved cysteine through the conserved F or W. A D gene is named only where the DNA matches it firmly. The size field is filled for only some rows; it gives once, few, many or a size class.

j_call,d_call,v_call,clone_size,cdr3_aa,cdr3_nt
TRBJ1-2,.,TRBV7-9,.,CASRSPGRGYTF,TGTGCCAGCAGATCACCGGGGAGGGGCTACACCTTC
TRBJ2-1,TRBD2,TRBV9,.,CASSVGAGTSPYNEQFF,TGTGCCAGCAGCGTTGGGGCTGGGACTAGCCCCTACAATGAGCAGTTCTTC
TRBJ2-5,.,TRBV6-1,.,CASSEVGHFQETQYF,TGTGCCAGCAGTGAAGTGGGACACTTCCAAGAGACCCAGTACTTC
TRBJ2-2,TRBD2,TRBV24-1,.,CATSAPTGTRDTGELFF,TGTGCCACCAGTGCTCCCACTGGGACTAGGGACACCGGGGAGCTGTTTTTT
TRBJ2-5,TRBD2,TRBV3-1/TRBV3-2,.,CASSQRGGLETQYF,TGTGCCAGCAGCCAGCGGGGGGGCCTAGAGACCCAGTACTTC
TRBJ1-2,.,TRBV6-5,.,CASSYSRGGYTF,TGTGCCAGCAGTTACTCTCGAGGTGGCTACACCTTC
TRBJ2-2,TRBD1,TRBV18,.,CASSPWDRGVTGELFF,TGTGCCAGCTCACCATGGGACAGGGGGGTCACCGGGGAGCTGTTTTTT
TRBJ2-7,TRBD2,TRBV4-1,once,CASSREWGGFYNEQYF,TGCGCCAGCAGCCGGGAATGGGGGGGTTTTTATAACGAGCAGTACTTC
TRBJ2-7,TRBD2,TRBV6-6,once,CASTGTSLAYEQYF,TGTGCCAGCACGGGGACTAGCTTGGCCTACGAGCAGTACTTC
TRBJ2-3,TRBD1,TRBV10-3,.,CAISRQGTFLTDTQYF,TGTGCCATCAGTCGACAGGGGACTTTCCTCACAGATACGCAGTATTTT
TRBJ1-5,.,TRBV4-1,.,CASSQGSSNQPQHF,TGCGCCAGCAGCCAAGGGAGTAGCAATCAGCCCCAGCATTTT
TRBJ1-3,.,TRBV5-6,few,CASSLYPGSGNTIYF,TGTGCCAGCAGCTTGTACCCAGGCTCTGGAAACACCATATATTTT
TRBJ1-3,.,TRBV7-2,.,CASSFWGNTIYF,TGTGCCAGCAGCTTTTGGGGCAACACCATATATTTT
TRBJ1-2,.,TRBV28,.,CASSLGGYGYTF,TGTGCCAGCAGTCTCGGAGGGTATGGCTACACCTTC
TRBJ1-3,.,TRBV12-3/TRBV12-4,.,CASTRDSGNTIYF,TGTGCCAGCACGAGGGACTCTGGAAACACCATATATTTT
TRBJ2-6,.,TRBV2,.,CASSVWVRGSGANVLTF,TGTGCCAGCAGTGTGTGGGTAAGGGGCTCTGGGGCCAACGTCCTGACTTTC
TRBJ2-7,.,TRBV2,.,CASDHGVGEQYF,TGTGCCAGCGACCACGGGGTGGGGGAGCAGTACTTC